This T cell receptor beta chain was found in a study of cytomegalovirus exposure and HLA in healthy donors. General study results and limits: Later work associated over 15,000 TCR beta sequences with HLA alleles at 0.05 false discovery rate.

The CDR3 is 15 amino acids. Per the germline V gene, CDR1 is MGHRA and CDR2 is YSYEKL. Trimming took off 0 bases at V and 4 bases at J, with 12 bases between the two ends. Regarding this clone: Its antigen remains unidentified.

Use of 60 Vbeta and 13 Jbeta primers characterized the PCR. Method: immunoSEQ multiplex PCR; TCRdb's copy keeps in-frame clones and lacks some. Its table records 60,000 to 75,000 clones. The TCR comes from a female donor in good health and CMV-seropositive. The chain couples TRBV4-1 to TRBJ1-2, with D possibly TRBD1 on 6 matching bases. Sequenced input: PBMCs. This CDR3 reads CASSQDPQGGYGYTF. Here the CDR3 DNA reads TGCGCCAGCAGCCAAGATCCACAGGGCGGCTATGGCTACACCTTC.